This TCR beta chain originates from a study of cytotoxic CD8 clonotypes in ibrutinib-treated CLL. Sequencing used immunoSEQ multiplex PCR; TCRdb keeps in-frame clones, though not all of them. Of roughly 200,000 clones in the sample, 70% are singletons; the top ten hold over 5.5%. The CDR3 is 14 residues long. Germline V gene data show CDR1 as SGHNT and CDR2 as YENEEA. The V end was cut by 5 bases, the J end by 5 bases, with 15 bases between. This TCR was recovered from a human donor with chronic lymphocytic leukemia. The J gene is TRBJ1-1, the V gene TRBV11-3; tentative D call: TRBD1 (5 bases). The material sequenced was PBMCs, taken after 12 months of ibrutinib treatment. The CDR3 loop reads CASSRSGSGTEAFF. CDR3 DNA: TGTGCCAGCAGCAGATCAGGGTCGGGGACTGAAGCTTTCTTT.